This T cell receptor (beta chain) was retrieved from a study of spatial heterogeneity in lung cancer. TCRdb fed the 5' RACE reads into MiXCR, producing one record per CDR3 protein. The data contain 40,000 to 45,000 distinct CDR3 sequences, around 15% of them singletons. This clonotype has at least ten counts. V lost 4 bases and J lost 4, with 8 bases in between. Germline V gene lookup returns CDR1 LGHNA and CDR2 YNFKEQ. The CDR3 consists of 12 residues. Indicated time point: sample taken at primary tumor resection. This specimen consisted of PBMCs, obtained at surgery. The source is a male donor with early-stage non-small cell lung cancer. The chain employs TRBV4-2 and TRBJ2-7; D assignment may be TRBD1 or TRBD2 (5 bases each). The chain's CDR3 is CASSRDGYEQYF. The DNA of the CDR3 is TGTGCCAGCAGCCGGGACGGGTACGAGCAGTACTTC.